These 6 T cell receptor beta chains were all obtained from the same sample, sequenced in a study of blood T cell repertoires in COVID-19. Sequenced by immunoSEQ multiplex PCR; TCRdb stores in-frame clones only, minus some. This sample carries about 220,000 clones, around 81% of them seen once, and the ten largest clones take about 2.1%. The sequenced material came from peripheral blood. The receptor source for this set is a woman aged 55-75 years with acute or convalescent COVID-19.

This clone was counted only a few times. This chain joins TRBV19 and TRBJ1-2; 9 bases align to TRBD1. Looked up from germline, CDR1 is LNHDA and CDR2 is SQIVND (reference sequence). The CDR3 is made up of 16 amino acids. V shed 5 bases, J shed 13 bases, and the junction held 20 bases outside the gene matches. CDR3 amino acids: CASSPQTVRTGDRVTF. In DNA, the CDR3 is TGTGCCAGTAGTCCCCAGACCGTCCGGACAGGGGACCGTGTCACCTTC.

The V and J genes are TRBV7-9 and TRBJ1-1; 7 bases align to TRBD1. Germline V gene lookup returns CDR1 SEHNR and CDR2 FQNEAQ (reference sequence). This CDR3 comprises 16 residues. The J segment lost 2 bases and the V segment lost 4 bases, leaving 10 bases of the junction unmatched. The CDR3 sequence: CASSSRPTGENTEAFF. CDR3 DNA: TGTGCCAGCAGCTCAAGACCCACAGGGGAAAACACTGAAGCTTTCTTT.

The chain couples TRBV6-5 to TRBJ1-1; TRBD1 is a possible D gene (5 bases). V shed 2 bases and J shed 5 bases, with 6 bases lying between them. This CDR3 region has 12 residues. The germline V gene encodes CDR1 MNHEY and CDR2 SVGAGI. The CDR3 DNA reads TGTGCCAGCAGTTACGGGGGGACTGAAGCTTTCTTT. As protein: CASSYGGTEAFF.

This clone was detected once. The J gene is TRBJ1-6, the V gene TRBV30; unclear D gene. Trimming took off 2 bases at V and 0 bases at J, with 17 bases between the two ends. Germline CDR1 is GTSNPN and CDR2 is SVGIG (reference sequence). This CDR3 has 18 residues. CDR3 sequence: CAWSLSPGESSYNSPLHF. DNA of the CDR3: TGTGCCTGGAGTCTCTCGCCAGGCGAAAGCTCCTATAATTCACCCCTCCACTTT.

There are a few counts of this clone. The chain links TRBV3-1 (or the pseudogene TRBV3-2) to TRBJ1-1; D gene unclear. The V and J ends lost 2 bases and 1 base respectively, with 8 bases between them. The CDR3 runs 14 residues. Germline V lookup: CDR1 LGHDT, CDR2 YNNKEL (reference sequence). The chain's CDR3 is CASSQPGPNTEAFF. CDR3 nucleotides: TGTGCCAGCAGCCAACCAGGCCCGAACACTGAAGCTTTCTTT.

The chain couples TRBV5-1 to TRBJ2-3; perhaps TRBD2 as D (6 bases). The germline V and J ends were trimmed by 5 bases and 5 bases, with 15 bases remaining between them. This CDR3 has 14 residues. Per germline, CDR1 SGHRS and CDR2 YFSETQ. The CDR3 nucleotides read TGCGCCAGCAGTTACCTTCCGGGGGTAGATACGCAGTATTTT. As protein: CASSYLPGVDTQYF.